A single sample is the source of the 9 T cell receptor beta chains below, sequenced in a study of T cells in Graves' hyperthyroidism and ophthalmopathy. TCR beta CDR3 regions were amplified from RNA transcripts. First-round RT-PCR of the TCR CDR3 relied on the HTBI primer set. MiXCR, run by TCRdb on the multiplex PCR reads, gives a single entry per CDR3 protein. In the table there are more than 300,000 distinct CDR3 sequences, about 15% of which are singletons. Sequences were obtained from blood. The receptors stem from a woman in her 30s with Graves' hyperthyroidism.

This clonotype occurred many times. CDR3: CASSESGGEGLPLEQYF. CDR3 bases: TGCGCCAGCAGTGAGTCGGGAGGGGAGGGTCTCCCCCTCGAGCAGTACTTC. This rearrangement joins TRBV10-2 to TRBJ2-7; 7 bases are shared with TRBD2. CDR1 and CDR2 from the germline V gene are WSHSY and SAAADI. The CDR3 totals 17 residues. Trimming took 0 bases from V and 6 from J; bases not matched to a gene: 14.

There are a few counts of this clonotype. The V gene is TRBV6-2 or TRBV6-3, the J gene TRBJ2-5; D is ambiguous. Germline V lookup: CDR1 MNHEY, CDR2 SVGEGT. V lost 4 bases, J lost 3 bases, and 9 bases lay in between. The CDR3 spans 13 residues. The CDR3 DNA follows: TGTGCCAGCAGTTTGACACCTAAAGAGACCCAGTACTTC. It codes for CASSLTPKETQYF.

At least ten counts were recorded for this clonotype. The rearrangement joins TRBV20-1 to TRBJ2-3, with a tentative D call TRBD1 (5 bases). Trimming stripped 7 bases from V and 10 bases from J, with 12 bases between. Per germline, CDR1 DFQATT and CDR2 SNEGSKA (reference sequence). The CDR3 loop spans 10 amino acids. The CDR3 nucleotides read TGCAGTGTTGACAGTCAATCGCAGTATTTT. Its protein product is CSVDSQSQYF.

This clonotype was observed a few times. The junction does not match germline at one end; this may be a read error. The chain employs TRBV5-4 and TRBJ2-1; 14 positions match TRBD2. CDR3 length equals 15 residues. Germline V gives CDR1 SGHNT, CDR2 YYREEE (reference sequence). The CDR3 sequence is CASSLGLAGEVEQFF. CDR3 DNA: TGTGCCAGCAGTTTGGGACTAGCGGGAGAGGTTGAGCAGTTCTTC.

This clonotype was seen ten or more times. The V call is TRBV15, the J call TRBJ2-2; possible D gene TRBD2, 6 bases. In germline, CDR1 is LNHNV, CDR2 YYDKDF (reference sequence). With 5 bases removed from V and 4 bases from J, the gap between germline ends came to 26 bases. CDR3 length: 19 amino acids. This chain's CDR3 is CATSGARLADPQVTGELFF. The CDR3 DNA sequence: TGTGCCACCAGCGGAGCGAGATTAGCGGACCCTCAAGTCACCGGGGAGCTGTTTTTT.

This clonotype was recorded many times. The CDR3 spells CASTLGPQETQYF. The DNA of the CDR3 is TGTGCCAGCACCTTGGGGCCACAAGAGACCCAGTACTTC. The chain combines TRBV12-3 or TRBV12-4 with TRBJ2-5; possibly TRBD1 for D (5 bases). The V and J ends lost 7 bases and 2 bases respectively, with 11 bases between them. The CDR3 is 13 amino acids.

This clonotype was seen more than once but under ten times. The DNA of the CDR3 is TGCAGCGCCTTGAGGGGAGGTTCTAGTCTCCGCACAGATACGCAGTATTTT. Its translation: CSALRGGSSLRTDTQYF. This rearrangement joins TRBV29-1 to TRBJ2-3; TRBD2 is a possible D gene (6 bases). This CDR3 is built from 17 residues. The germline CDR1 and CDR2 sequences are SQVTM and ANQGSEA. The germline V and J ends were trimmed by 7 bases and 1 base, with 24 bases remaining between them.

This clonotype was seen ten or more times. CDR3 sequence: CASGPVEWTSGSSYNEQFF. CDR3 DNA sequence: TGTGCTAGTGGGCCTGTGGAGTGGACTAGCGGGAGCTCCTACAATGAGCAGTTCTTC. The chain links TRBV12-5 to TRBJ2-1; TRBD2 aligns across 13 bases. The trim removed 6 bases at V and 0 bases at J, leaving 11 bases unmatched. The CDR3 is 19 residues long. Germline CDR1 LGHNT, CDR2 FRNRAP.

As to this clonotype: Sequence at one end of the junction differs from germline and may be a read error. The rearrangement uses TRBV20-1 and TRBJ2-5; TRBD2 matches at 9 bases. CDR3 length: 13 amino acids. Germline values: CDR1 DFQATT, CDR2 SNEGSKA (reference sequence). The CDR3 DNA follows: TGCAGTGCGAGAGCGGGGGGAAAAGAGACCCAGTACTTC. It codes for CSARAGGKETQYF.